Presented here are 10 T cell receptor beta chains from one specimen sequenced in a study of shared clonotypes between healthy human individuals. Measured with immunoSEQ multiplex PCR; TCRdb has only the in-frame clones, and not every one. The sample has 550,000 to 600,000 clones; roughly four fifths are singletons. The sequencing sample was made of PBMCs. These receptors came from a woman in her forties in good health. Some clones in this sample may be carry-over from other donors' samples.

This chain links TRBV9 with TRBJ2-3; D call uncertain. V lost 2 bases to trimming and J lost 2 bases, with 12 bases between them. The CDR3 is 15 residues long. CDR1 and CDR2 (germline): SGDLS, YYNGEE. CDR3 sequence (DNA): TGTGCCAGCAGCGTCACCCCAGTCGACACAGATACGCAGTATTTT. It codes for CASSVTPVDTDTQYF.

Details on this clone: The final CDR3 position lacks the conserved phenylalanine or tryptophan, pointing to a likely read error. The chain couples TRBV7-9 to TRBJ1-1; the D is unclear. The V end lost 1 base, the J end lost 4 bases, and 7 bases lay between the germline ends. CDR1 is SEHNR and CDR2 is FQNEAQ in the germline V gene (reference sequence). The CDR3 is 13 residues long. CDR3 coding DNA: TGTGCCAGCAGCTTAGGTGTGAGCACTGAAGCTTTCCTT. Translated, it gives CASSLGVSTEAFL.

V and J are TRBV27 and TRBJ1-5; TRBD1 agrees at 7 bases. CDR1 is MNHEY, CDR2 SMNVEV, per germline (reference sequence). The CDR3 runs 17 residues. V was clipped by 4 bases and J by 4 bases; unmatched bases: 13. The CDR3 here is CASSSSGAGQLNQPQHF. The CDR3 coding sequence is TGTGCCAGCAGTTCGAGTGGCGCGGGACAGCTGAATCAGCCCCAGCATTTT.

The chain combines TRBV19 with TRBJ1-1; the D gene is possibly TRBD1 (5 bases). This CDR3 is built from 13 residues. Germline V gene sequence: CDR1 LNHDA, CDR2 SQIVND (reference sequence). V was trimmed by 3 bases and J by 3 bases, leaving 8 bases between them. The CDR3 loop reads CASSIWGYTEAFF. The CDR3 coding sequence is TGTGCCAGTAGTATTTGGGGCTACACTGAAGCTTTCTTT.

On this clone itself: This may arise from a read error, as a much more abundant clone is one base away. At the DNA level, this CDR3 is encoded by other sequences in the same sample as well. V gene TRBV18 combines with J gene TRBJ1-2; 9 bases align to TRBD1. The germline V gene encodes CDR1 KGHSH and CDR2 LQKENI. V gave up 3 bases and J gave up 4 bases; unmatched junction bases: 0. This CDR3 contains 13 residues. The CDR3 DNA reads as TGTGCCAGCTCACCGGGACAGGGCTATGGCTACACCTTC. Translating gives CASSPGQGYGYTF.

In its sample, this clone was seen a few times. Since a much larger clone is just one base distant, this may be a read error. The genes are TRBV7-3 and TRBJ2-5; D perhaps matches TRBD2 (7 bases). Trimming left V 5 bases short and J 3 bases short, with 10 bases between. CDR1 and CDR2 (germline): SGHTA, FQGTGA. This CDR3 spans 13 amino acids. The CDR3 nucleotides are TGTGCCAGCAGCCTAGGGGGGGAAGAGACCCAGTACTTC. This gives the protein CASSLGGEETQYF.

V gene TRBV5-4 combines with J gene TRBJ1-1, with D hard to call. The CDR3 totals 15 residues. The V gene's germline CDR1 is SGHNT and CDR2 YYREEE (reference sequence). V lost 2 bases, J lost 3 bases, and 14 bases lay in between. CDR3 in amino acids: CASSFSTGRDTEAFF. The DNA of the CDR3 is TGTGCCAGCAGCTTCTCGACGGGGAGGGACACTGAAGCTTTCTTT.

The CDR3: CASSSGLAGVGTGELFF. CDR3 nucleotides: TGTGCCAGCAGCTCGGGACTAGCGGGAGTAGGGACCGGGGAGCTGTTTTTT. The J gene is TRBJ2-2, the V gene TRBV11-2; 14 bases map to TRBD2. The CDR3 runs 17 residues. J gave up 5 bases and V 4 bases, and 6 bases lay outside the gene matches. From germline, CDR1 is SGHAT and CDR2 FQNNGV.

The V call is TRBV9, the J call TRBJ2-3, with D possibly called TRBD1 or TRBD2 (5 bases each). Germline V gene data show CDR1 as SGDLS and CDR2 as YYNGEE. This CDR3 has 12 residues. The V end was cut by 3 bases, the J end by 4 bases, with 6 bases between. CDR3: CASSGGADTQYF. CDR3 nucleotide sequence: TGTGCCAGCAGCGGAGGGGCAGATACGCAGTATTTT.

The table lists this clone with a count of one. This rearrangement joins TRBV28 to TRBJ1-5; D is ambiguous. This CDR3 has 11 amino acids. CDR1 is MDHEN and CDR2 is SYDVKM in the germline V gene. V was shortened by 6 bases and J by 4 bases, with 4 bases between the two germline ends. The CDR3 nucleotides are TGTGCCAGCAGCATAAATCAGCCCCAGCATTTT. Protein sequence: CASSINQPQHF. Drawing the rest from reference TRBV28 and TRBJ1-5, the complete variable domain is DVKVTQSSRYLVKRTGEKVFLECVQDMDHENMFWYRQDPGLGLRLIYFSYDVKMKEKGDIPEGYSVSREKKERFSLILESASTNQTSMYLCASSINQPQHFGDGTRLSIL.